Shown below are 3 T cell receptor beta chains from a single sample sequenced in a study of blood T cells in healthy people across ages. Through a sample-barcoded 5' primer and a J-beta primer mix, a second PCR was run for roughly 7 to 11 cycles. MiXCR was run by TCRdb on the 5' RACE reads, yielding one entry per CDR3 protein. The sample contains approximately 900,000 distinct CDR3 sequences, just under 30% of which appear only once. These data are also associated with another study on T cells of mothers and their children.

The sequencing input was blood. These receptors all come from a woman in her forties in good health.

This clonotype was seen a few times. A read error may produce the germline difference seen at one junction end. CDR3 loop: CASSTEYERYF. CDR3 sequence (DNA): TGTGCCAGCAGTACAGAGTACGAGCGGTACTTC. The chain has TRBV28 and TRBJ2-7, with no clear D. The germline V gene encodes CDR1 MDHEN and CDR2 SYDVKM. This CDR3 is built from 11 residues.

This clonotype was seen many times. The chain combines TRBV29-1 with TRBJ2-7; possible D gene TRBD1, 6 bases. V dropped 1 base and J dropped 2 bases, with 6 bases sitting between them. Germline V gene sequence: CDR1 SQVTM, CDR2 ANQGSEA. This CDR3 has 12 residues. CDR3 in amino acids: CSVEGDTYEQYF. CDR3 DNA: TGCAGCGTTGAAGGGGACACCTACGAGCAGTACTTC.

V usage is TRBV5-1 and J usage is TRBJ2-1; D possibly corresponds to TRBD1 (6 bases). The CDR3 is made up of 14 amino acids. Between the trimmed V and J ends, which lost 1 base and 5 bases, there was a span of 10 bases. The V gene's germline CDR1 is SGHRS and CDR2 YFSETQ. CDR3 sequence reads: CASSLSGAHNEQFF. DNA of the CDR3: TGCGCCAGCAGCTTGTCAGGGGCCCACAATGAGCAGTTCTTC.